The 31 T cell receptor beta chains reported below all come from one sample, sequenced in a study of blood T cell repertoires in COVID-19. Generated by immunoSEQ multiplex PCR, the TCRdb table keeps only in-frame clones and is missing some. This table holds around 250,000 clones, roughly 89% found once. The sequenced sample was peripheral blood. All receptors derive from a man aged 25-45 years who had recovered from COVID-19.

The chain is built from TRBV5-1 and TRBJ2-7; 9 bases fit TRBD2. The V gene's germline CDR1 is SGHRS and CDR2 YFSETQ. The V segment lost 4 bases and the J segment 0 bases; nucleotides outside the gene matches: 14. This CDR3 region has 18 residues. CDR3 region: CASSRYYTAGGSSYEQYF. For the CDR3, the DNA is TGCGCCAGCAGCCGCTACTATACAGCGGGGGGAAGCTCCTACGAGCAGTACTTC. The full variable domain, completed using reference TRBV5-1 and TRBJ2-7, is KAGVTQTPRYLIKTRGQQVTLSCSPISGHRSVSWYQQTPGQGLQFLFEYFSETQRNKGNFPGRFSGRQFSNSRSEMNVSTLELGDSALYLCASSRYYTAGGSSYEQYFGPGTRLTVT.

The rearrangement uses TRBV12-5 and TRBJ2-2; 7 bases line up with TRBD2. Germline loops: CDR1 LGHNT, CDR2 FRNRAP. The CDR3 consists of 16 residues. The V segment lost 1 base and the J segment 2 bases; nucleotides outside the gene matches: 4. CDR3 nucleotide sequence: TGTGCTAGTGGTTTGGCCCCTAGCGGTAACACCGGGGAGCTGTTTTTT. Translating it yields CASGLAPSGNTGELFF.

The chain carries TRBV5-1 and TRBJ2-7; TRBD1 is a possible D gene (6 bases). The V end was cut by 3 bases, the J end by 0 bases, with 10 bases between. This CDR3 region has 14 residues. The V gene's germline CDR1 is SGHRS and CDR2 YFSETQ. The CDR3 DNA is TGCGCCAGCAGCTACGGGACAAGCTCCTACGAGCAGTACTTC. This gives the protein CASSYGTSSYEQYF.

The chain is built from TRBV11-2 and TRBJ1-2, with D possibly matching TRBD1 (5 bases). The CDR3 contains 16 residues. Germline V gives CDR1 SGHAT, CDR2 FQNNGV. Trimming pared 5 bases from V and 0 bases from J, leaving 16 bases between. The CDR3 sequence: CASSRIPQGTNYGYTF. The DNA for the CDR3 is TGTGCCAGCAGCCGAATCCCGCAGGGTACTAACTATGGCTACACCTTC.

This clone appeared once. This chain uses TRBV7-9 with TRBJ1-1, with D possibly matching TRBD1 (5 bases). V was clipped by 5 bases and J by 3 bases, with 25 bases between them. The length of the CDR3 is 18 residues. Germline CDR1 reads SEHNR; CDR2 reads FQNEAQ (reference sequence). The CDR3 sequence is CASSPLGDYQRNYTEAFF. The CDR3, as DNA: TGTGCCAGCAGCCCTCTAGGGGACTATCAGAGAAATTACACTGAAGCTTTCTTT.

V and J are TRBV5-6 and TRBJ1-1; TRBD1 aligns across 7 bases. The germline CDR1 and CDR2 sequences are SGHDT and YYEEEE. The CDR3 is 13 amino acids. V was clipped by 3 bases and J by 7 bases; unmatched bases: 6. The CDR3 DNA reads TGTGCCAGCAGCTCGACAGGGAAGGGTGAAGCTTTCTTT. Encoded protein: CASSSTGKGEAFF.

The rearrangement uses TRBV27 and TRBJ2-5; D gene uncertain. Trimming took off 6 bases at V and 5 bases at J, with 13 bases between the two ends. CDR3 length: 13 amino acids. CDR1 is MNHEY and CDR2 is SMNVEV in the germline V gene (reference sequence). CDR3 in DNA: TGTGCCAGCAGGTCCTTTATTCTGGAGACCCAGTACTTC. Translated, it gives CASRSFILETQYF.

V usage is TRBV6-1 and J usage is TRBJ2-1; the D gene is possibly TRBD2 (6 bases). Trimming removed 0 bases at V and 4 bases at J, with 16 bases between. In germline, CDR1 is MNHNS, CDR2 SASEGT. The CDR3 has 17 residues. CDR3 nucleotide sequence: TGTGCCAGCAGTGAAGCGCTTGCGGGGATTGGGTACAATGAGCAGTTCTTC. Translating gives CASSEALAGIGYNEQFF.

This chain uses TRBV6-5 with TRBJ1-2, with 8 bases matching TRBD1. Germline CDR1 MNHEY, CDR2 SVGAGI. This CDR3 is 13 amino acids long. V was clipped by 2 bases and J by 8 bases; unmatched bases: 4. Written as DNA, the CDR3 is TGTGCCAGCAGTTACCCCGGACAGGGCGGCTACACCTTC. Translation: CASSYPGQGGYTF.

This sequence joins TRBV6-5 and TRBJ1-5; D not resolved. Trimming removed 6 bases at V and 5 bases at J, with 11 bases between. This CDR3 has 13 residues. Germline V gene lookup returns CDR1 MNHEY and CDR2 SVGAGI. CDR3 nucleotides: TGTGCCAGCAGATTCAGCGGAGATCAGCCCCAGCATTTT. It codes for CASRFSGDQPQHF.

This chain links TRBV9 with TRBJ2-2, with D tentatively TRBD2 (7 bases). Germline-derived CDR1 and CDR2 are SGDLS and YYNGEE. The ends were cut back, 4 bases at V and 5 bases at J, with 18 bases in the middle. CDR3 length: 16 amino acids. CDR3 sequence: CASSPAGGGRTGELFF. The CDR3 DNA follows: TGTGCCAGCAGCCCCGCTGGGGGGGGGCGAACCGGGGAGCTGTTTTTT.

The V call is TRBV6-6, the J call TRBJ1-1; maybe TRBD1 (5 bases). The V end lost 6 bases, the J end lost 5 bases, and 16 bases lay between the germline ends. The CDR3 totals 14 residues. Germline V gene lookup returns CDR1 MNHNY and CDR2 SVGAGI (reference sequence). CDR3 bases: TGTGCCAGCAGGCCCCGGGGGGGAGGAACTGAAGCTTTCTTT. Protein sequence: CASRPRGGGTEAFF.

The chain couples TRBV18 to TRBJ1-2; a weak D match, TRBD1 (6 bases). The V and J ends lost 4 bases and 5 bases respectively, with 11 bases between them. The CDR3 sequence is 13 residues long. Germline CDR1 and CDR2: KGHSH and LQKENI. In DNA form, the CDR3 reads TGTGCCAGCTCACTGCAGGGGTTTTATGGCTACACCTTC. Its protein is CASSLQGFYGYTF.

The gene calls are TRBV6-5 and TRBJ2-3, with 11 bases aligning to TRBD2. V was pared by 1 base and J by 14 bases, with 11 bases of the junction left unmatched. CDR3 length equals 15 residues. The germline V gene encodes CDR1 MNHEY and CDR2 SVGAGI. The CDR3 sequence: CASSYLYSGGAFTYF. The CDR3 DNA follows: TGTGCCAGCAGTTACTTGTATAGCGGGGGGGCCTTCACGTATTTT.

The sample holds one count of this clone. This chain uses TRBV5-1 with TRBJ1-1; unclear D gene. The germline CDR1 and CDR2 sequences are SGHRS and YFSETQ. Between the trimmed V and J ends, which lost 0 bases and 1 base, there was a span of 4 bases. The CDR3 length is 13 residues. The CDR3 reads CASSLASNTEAFF. The CDR3 DNA reads TGCGCCAGCAGCTTGGCGTCGAACACTGAAGCTTTCTTT.

The chain links TRBV5-1 to TRBJ2-7; TRBD1 aligns across 8 bases. Germline CDR1 and CDR2: SGHRS and YFSETQ. The CDR3 covers 17 residues. V was clipped by 0 bases and J by 0 bases; unmatched bases: 8. The CDR3, as DNA: TGCGCCAGCAGCTTGGGGGGGACAGGCCCGAGCTCCTACGAGCAGTACTTC. It translates to CASSLGGTGPSSYEQYF. Based on the CDR3 plus reference TRBV5-1 and TRBJ2-7, the full variable domain is KAGVTQTPRYLIKTRGQQVTLSCSPISGHRSVSWYQQTPGQGLQFLFEYFSETQRNKGNFPGRFSGRQFSNSRSEMNVSTLELGDSALYLCASSLGGTGPSSYEQYFGPGTRLTVT.

As to this clone: Mismatch with germline at one junction end may stem from a read error. This chain connects TRBV20-1 to TRBJ2-3; 8 positions match TRBD2. Per germline, CDR1 DFQATT and CDR2 SNEGSKA (reference sequence). The CDR3 covers 11 residues. DNA of the CDR3: TGCAGTGCCTCAGCCGGGACTAGTTACCATTTT. Its translation: CSASAGTSYHF.

The chain carries TRBV5-4 and TRBJ1-1, with TRBD1 identical over 7 bases. There are 14 residues in the CDR3. The V segment lost 3 bases and the J segment 8 bases; nucleotides outside the gene matches: 10. Germline V gene lookup returns CDR1 SGHNT and CDR2 YYREEE (reference sequence). In nucleotides, the CDR3 is TGTGCCAGCAGCTCACGGGGACAGAAAATCGAAGCTTTCTTT. Residues: CASSSRGQKIEAFF.

The gene calls are TRBV2 and TRBJ1-2; D perhaps matches TRBD1 (6 bases). In germline, CDR1 is SNHLY, CDR2 FYNNEI. V lost 8 bases to trimming and J lost 8 bases, with 12 bases between them. This CDR3 is 11 amino acids long. The CDR3 loop is CASARGPGYTF. CDR3 sequence (DNA): TGTGCCAGCGCCAGGGGACCAGGCTACACCTTC.

The rearrangement links TRBV5-6 to TRBJ2-5; 7 bases match TRBD2. This CDR3 contains 15 residues. V lost 4 bases and J lost 5; bases outside the gene matches: 11. The germline gives CDR1 SGHDT, CDR2 YYEEEE. In nucleotides, the CDR3 is TGTGCCAGCAGCCCCCAGTCGACTAGCCCGGAGACCCAGTACTTC. It codes for CASSPQSTSPETQYF.

The J gene is TRBJ1-2, the V gene TRBV5-1; D is perhaps TRBD1 (5 bases). CDR1 is SGHRS and CDR2 is YFSETQ in the germline V gene. V gave up 0 bases and J gave up 7 bases, with 7 bases separating them. CDR3 length equals 12 residues. DNA of the CDR3: TGCGCCAGCAGCTTGGGAAGGGGTGGCTACACCTTC. Translating gives CASSLGRGGYTF. The full variable domain, in which reference TRBV5-1 and TRBJ1-2 provide the parts outside the CDR3, is KAGVTQTPRYLIKTRGQQVTLSCSPISGHRSVSWYQQTPGQGLQFLFEYFSETQRNKGNFPGRFSGRQFSNSRSEMNVSTLELGDSALYLCASSLGRGGYTFGSGTRLTVV.

V usage is TRBV3-1 (or the pseudogene TRBV3-2) and J usage is TRBJ2-5, with 8 bases identical to TRBD2. The J segment lost 5 bases and the V segment lost 6 bases, leaving 17 bases of the junction unmatched. Germline-derived CDR1 and CDR2 are LGHDT and YNNKEL (reference sequence). The CDR3 extends over 17 amino acids. CDR3 sequence (DNA): TGTGCCAGCAGTCAAACCTCCCCCAGCGGGGGCGGGGAGACCCAGTACTTC. Amino acid sequence: CASSQTSPSGGGETQYF.

This clone was found a few times. The V call is TRBV15, the J call TRBJ2-1; TRBD2 agrees at 8 bases. The germline V gene has CDR1 LNHNV and CDR2 YYDKDF (reference sequence). The CDR3 runs to 15 residues. After removal of 5 bases from V and 1 base from J, the junction contained 4 bases not matched to a gene. The CDR3 loop is CATSVSGASYNEQFF. The CDR3 nucleotides are TGTGCCACCAGCGTTAGCGGGGCTTCCTACAATGAGCAGTTCTTC.

The chain joins TRBV3-1 (or the pseudogene TRBV3-2) to TRBJ2-7; D call uncertain. The CDR3 has 15 residues. Germline values: CDR1 LGHDT, CDR2 YNNKEL (reference sequence). Trimming took off 0 bases at V and 2 bases at J, with 11 bases between the two ends. CDR3 sequence reads: CASSQDPAPAYEQYF. In DNA, the CDR3 is TGTGCCAGCAGCCAAGACCCAGCGCCAGCCTACGAGCAGTACTTC.

The chain joins TRBV24-1 to TRBJ2-5; TRBD1 matches 7 bases. V lost 4 bases, J lost 5 bases, and 9 bases stayed unmatched. This CDR3 contains 15 residues. The germline CDR1 and CDR2 sequences are KGHDR and SFDVKD. The CDR3 DNA is TGTGCCACCAGTGACTCAGACAGGGAATACGAGACCCAGTACTTC. Encoded protein: CATSDSDREYETQYF.

The chain joins TRBV6-5 to TRBJ2-1, with TRBD2 identical over 11 bases. This CDR3 contains 15 residues. J gave up 4 bases and V 7 bases, and 6 bases lay outside the gene matches. Germline assignment: CDR1 MNHEY and CDR2 SVGAGI. DNA of the CDR3: TGTGCCAGCACAACTAGCGGGGGCTATTACAATGAGCAGTTCTTC. Translating gives CASTTSGGYYNEQFF.

The CDR3 region is CASSLAGTSAYEQYF. CDR3 in DNA: TGTGCCAGCAGCCTTGCCGGGACTAGCGCCTACGAGCAGTACTTC. The chain employs TRBV3-1 (or the pseudogene TRBV3-2) and TRBJ2-7; TRBD2 matches 10 bases. Germline CDR1 and CDR2: LGHDT and YNNKEL (reference sequence). The V segment lost 4 bases and the J segment 2 bases; nucleotides outside the gene matches: 5. The CDR3 length is 15 residues.

This clone was seen a handful of times. V usage is TRBV27 and J usage is TRBJ1-2; the D gene is possibly TRBD1 (5 bases). The V and J ends lost 5 bases and 2 bases respectively, with 12 bases between them. Germline-derived CDR1 and CDR2 are MNHEY and SMNVEV (reference sequence). The CDR3 has 14 residues. The CDR3 bases are TGTGCCAGCAGTGCGGCGGACACAAACTATGGCTACACCTTC. Its protein product is CASSAADTNYGYTF.

V gene TRBV9 combines with J gene TRBJ1-2, with a possible D match to TRBD1 (5 bases). Germline V lookup: CDR1 SGDLS, CDR2 YYNGEE. The CDR3 loop spans 14 amino acids. V was pared by 6 bases and J by 2 bases, with 14 bases between. The CDR3 spells CASKGGANNYGYTF. DNA of the CDR3: TGTGCCAGCAAGGGAGGGGCCAACAACTATGGCTACACCTTC. The entire variable domain, with the rest obtained from reference TRBV9 and TRBJ1-2, is as follows: DSGVTQTPKHLITATGQRVTLRCSPRSGDLSVYWYQQSLDQGLQFLIQYYNGEERAKGNILERFSAQQFPDLHSELNLSSLELGDSALYFCASKGGANNYGYTFGSGTRLTVV.

V and J are TRBV7-9 and TRBJ2-2; TRBD1 is a possible D gene (5 bases). The germline V and J ends were trimmed by 5 bases and 3 bases, with 10 bases remaining between them. Germline-derived CDR1 and CDR2 are SEHNR and FQNEAQ (reference sequence). There are 14 residues in the CDR3. This CDR3 reads CASSPGPDTGELFF. As DNA, the CDR3 is TGTGCCAGCAGCCCAGGGCCCGACACCGGGGAGCTGTTTTTT.

This sequence joins TRBV7-2 and TRBJ2-1; 9 bases are shared with TRBD2. The CDR3 has 16 amino acids. Trimming removed 3 bases from V and 6 bases from J; junction bases left unmatched: 9. Germline assignment: CDR1 SGHTA and CDR2 FQGNSA. Written as DNA, the CDR3 is TGTGCCAGCAGCTTGAGAGGGCTAGCGGGGTCCAATGAGCAGTTCTTC. It encodes CASSLRGLAGSNEQFF.